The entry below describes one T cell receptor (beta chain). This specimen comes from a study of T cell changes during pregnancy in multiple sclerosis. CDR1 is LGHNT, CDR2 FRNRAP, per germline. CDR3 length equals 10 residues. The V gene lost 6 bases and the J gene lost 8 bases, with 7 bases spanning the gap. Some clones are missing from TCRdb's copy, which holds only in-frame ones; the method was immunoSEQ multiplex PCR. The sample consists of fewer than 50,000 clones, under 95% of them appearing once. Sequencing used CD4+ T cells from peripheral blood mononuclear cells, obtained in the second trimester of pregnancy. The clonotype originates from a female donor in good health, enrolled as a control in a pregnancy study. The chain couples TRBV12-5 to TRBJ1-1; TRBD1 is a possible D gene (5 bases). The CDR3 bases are TGTGCTAGTGGCGGGGGAGAAGCTTTCTTT. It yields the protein CASGGGEAFF.